These T cell receptor beta chains were read from a single sample in a study of blood T cell repertoires in COVID-19. Assay used: immunoSEQ multiplex PCR; TCRdb lists only in-frame clones, some missing. The data contain tens of thousands of clones, around 85% of them singletons. Sequencing input: peripheral blood. These receptors were collected from a woman over 75 with active or convalescent COVID-19. Both conserved end residues are part of each CDR3. Each record gives: J gene, V gene, D gene, clone size, CDR3 protein, CDR3 DNA. A D gene is named only where the DNA matches it firmly. Rows give clone size only sometimes, using once, few, many, or a class for an expanded clone.

>TRBJ2-4|TRBV6-5|NA|NA
CASVREAKNIQYF
TGTGCCAGCGTACGAGAGGCCAAAAACATTCAGTACTTC
>TRBJ1-5|TRBV7-8|NA|NA
CASGGAGVGNQPQHF
TGTGCCAGCGGGGGTGCGGGGGTGGGCAATCAGCCCCAGCATTTT
>TRBJ2-7|TRBV11-2|TRBD2|NA
CASSREAGVNYEQYF
TGTGCCAGCAGCCGAGAAGCGGGAGTGAACTACGAGCAGTACTTC
>TRBJ1-1|TRBV7-2|NA|NA
CASSLDGGGRGTEAFF
TGTGCCAGCAGCTTAGATGGGGGGGGCCGGGGCACTGAAGCTTTCTTT
>TRBJ2-5|TRBV7-9|NA|NA
CASSPGETQYF
TGTGCCAGCAGCCCAGGGGAGACCCAGTACTTC
>TRBJ2-1|TRBV11-1|NA|NA
CASSSRGIGQFF
TGTGCCAGCAGCTCAAGGGGTATTGGGCAGTTCTTC
>TRBJ2-5|TRBV24-1|NA|once
CATARDQETQYF
TGTGCCACCGCGAGGGACCAAGAGACCCAGTACTTC
>TRBJ2-7|TRBV18|NA|NA
CASSINSGSYEQYF
TGTGCCAGCTCAATCAACTCAGGGTCCTACGAGCAGTACTTC
>TRBJ2-5|TRBV3-1/TRBV3-2|NA|few
CASSQLFTSQETQYF
TGTGCCAGCAGCCAACTCTTTACGAGTCAAGAGACCCAGTACTTC
>TRBJ1-1|TRBV4-2|NA|NA
CASSQLGVNTEAFF
TGTGCCAGCAGCCAATTAGGGGTGAACACTGAAGCTTTCTTT
>TRBJ2-1|TRBV5-5|NA|NA
CASSLGGTWRFNEQFF
TGTGCCAGCAGCTTGGGAGGGACTTGGCGGTTCAATGAGCAGTTCTTC
>TRBJ1-5|TRBV9|NA|NA
CASSPLGGMGAPQHF
TGTGCCAGCAGCCCCCTGGGTGGTATGGGGGCGCCCCAGCATTTT
>TRBJ2-3|TRBV7-2|TRBD2|NA
CASSLVRSGMGAGTDTQYF
TGTGCCAGCAGCTTAGTCCGTAGCGGGATGGGGGCGGGCACAGATACGCAGTATTTT
>TRBJ1-5|TRBV24-1|NA|few
CATSENGQNQPQHF
TGTGCCACCAGTGAAAATGGCCAGAATCAGCCCCAGCATTTT
>TRBJ1-2|TRBV6-5|TRBD1|NA
CASSSPGQGARYGYTF
TGTGCCAGCAGTTCCCCGGGACAGGGGGCGCGTTACGGCTACACCTTC
>TRBJ1-3|TRBV19|NA|NA
CASSPSPGSGNTIYF
TGTGCCAGTAGTCCCTCTCCCGGCTCTGGAAACACCATATATTTT
>TRBJ2-7|TRBV18|TRBD1|NA
CASSPNPGQGSYEQYF
TGTGCCAGCTCACCCAATCCGGGACAGGGCTCCTACGAGCAGTACTTC
>TRBJ1-2|TRBV5-6|NA|NA
CASRQRARGYTF
TGTGCCAGCAGGCAGCGGGCGCGTGGCTACACCTTC
>TRBJ1-5|TRBV6-2/TRBV6-3|TRBD1|NA
CASSSTGGWQPQHF
TGTGCCAGCAGTTCCACAGGGGGGTGGCAGCCCCAGCATTTT
>TRBJ2-5|TRBV5-1|NA|NA
CASSFSTSQETQYF
TGCGCCAGCAGCTTTAGCACTAGTCAAGAGACCCAGTACTTC
>TRBJ2-5|TRBV10-3|TRBD2|NA
CAISESGGSQETQYF
TGTGCCATCAGTGAGTCCGGCGGGAGCCAAGAGACCCAGTACTTC
>TRBJ2-7|TRBV6-2/TRBV6-3|TRBD2|once
CASSNPSGILHEQYF
TGTGCCAGCAGTAACCCTAGCGGGATTCTCCACGAGCAGTACTTC
>TRBJ1-4|TRBV30|NA|NA
CAFDSNKGKLFF
TGTGCCTTTGACAGTAACAAGGGAAAACTGTTTTTT
>TRBJ2-1|TRBV7-9|TRBD2|NA
CASSPLAGGDNEQFF
TGTGCCAGCAGCCCTCTAGCGGGAGGTGACAATGAGCAGTTCTTC
>TRBJ2-1|TRBV6-5|TRBD1|NA
CASSRAGTGENEQFF
TGTGCCAGCAGTAGAGCCGGGACAGGGGAGAATGAGCAGTTCTTC
>TRBJ2-3|TRBV9|TRBD2|NA
CASSVPLAGAPDTQYF
TGTGCCAGCAGCGTACCGTTAGCGGGAGCCCCAGATACGCAGTATTTT
>TRBJ2-1|TRBV11-3|NA|NA
CASSFHQVPYNEQFF
TGTGCCAGCAGCTTCCACCAGGTCCCCTACAATGAGCAGTTCTTC
>TRBJ1-3|TRBV28|NA|NA
CASYQGNTIYF
TGTGCCAGCTACCAGGGAAACACCATATATTTT
>TRBJ2-6|TRBV19|TRBD1|NA
CASSRTGTLSGANVLTF
TGTGCCAGTAGTAGGACAGGGACCCTATCTGGGGCCAACGTCCTGACTTTC
>TRBJ1-1|TRBV5-6|NA|NA
CASNLEGGAKSTEAFF
TGTGCCAGCAACCTCGAGGGGGGGGCTAAATCCACTGAAGCTTTCTTT
>TRBJ1-5|TRBV4-1|TRBD1|few
CASSQEIVGQGGMQPQHF
TGCGCCAGCAGCCAAGAGATAGTCGGACAGGGGGGTATGCAGCCCCAGCATTTT
>TRBJ2-2|TRBV23-1|NA|NA
CASSFPGTTNTGELFF
TGCGCCAGCAGCTTCCCCGGGACAACGAACACCGGGGAGCTGTTTTTT
>TRBJ2-2|TRBV28|TRBD1|NA
CASRNAGQGNTGELFF
TGTGCCAGCAGAAATGCCGGACAGGGTAACACCGGGGAGCTGTTTTTT
>TRBJ2-1|TRBV28|NA|NA
CASNGPNYNEQFF
TGTGCCAGCAATGGGCCTAACTACAATGAGCAGTTCTTC
>TRBJ1-5|TRBV4-2|NA|NA
CASSQDRGYGQPQHF
TGTGCCAGCAGCCAAGATAGGGGTTACGGTCAGCCCCAGCATTTT
>TRBJ2-5|TRBV5-1|TRBD2|NA
CASSLGVGRSTQYF
TGCGCCAGCAGCTTGGGTGTCGGGAGGTCAACCCAGTACTTC
>TRBJ1-2|TRBV6-5|NA|NA
CASSYSQGWGYTF
TGTGCCAGCAGTTACTCACAGGGCTGGGGCTACACCTTC
>TRBJ1-4|TRBV2|NA|NA
CASSRGPNEKLFF
TGTGCCAGCTCCAGAGGTCCTAATGAAAAACTGTTTTTT
>TRBJ2-3|TRBV29-1|TRBD2|NA
CSGRRGGAADTQYF
TGCAGCGGACGACGCGGGGGGGCAGCGGATACGCAGTATTTT
>TRBJ1-1|TRBV9|NA|NA
CASSPTGQLRVVEAFF
TGTGCCAGCAGCCCGACAGGCCAGCTTCGCGTAGTTGAAGCTTTCTTT
>TRBJ2-6|TRBV18|NA|NA
CASSRGASGANVLTF
TGTGCCAGCTCTCGTGGGGCAAGTGGGGCCAACGTCCTGACTTTC
>TRBJ2-2|TRBV12-3/TRBV12-4|NA|NA
CASRRPTGELFF
TGTGCCAGCAGGCGGCCCACCGGGGAGCTGTTTTTT